The clone carrying this TCR beta chain was counted ten times or more. Template switching by 5'RACE produced TCR cDNA, adding a universal primer site and UMIs. TCRdb called the 5' RACE reads again in MiXCR, with one record for every CDR3 protein. The sample shows 42,000 or so distinct CDR3 sequences, almost 7% of them seen only once. The CDR3 sequence is 14 residues long. Germline V lookup: CDR1 ENHRY, CDR2 SYGVKD. With 2 bases clipped from V and 2 bases from J, the junction kept 0 bases outside the gene matches. The data originate from a study of T cells after yellow fever vaccination. Broader study findings: In post-booster samples, most primary-vaccination clones reappeared (approximately 95% CD4, approximately 91% CD8). Overlap between CD4 and CD8 compartments was detected for a small share of clonotypes.

Here the sequenced sample was CD8+ T cells not binding an NS4B(214-222) dextramer, sorted from PBMCs, taken 45 days after the yellow fever booster vaccination. The chain joins TRBV10-3 to TRBJ1-5, with TRBD1 identical over 7 bases. The receptor comes from a man in his thirties or forties who received the YFV17D yellow fever vaccine. The CDR3 reads CAISEGTGNQPQHF. The CDR3 coding sequence is TGTGCCATCAGTGAGGGGACAGGCAATCAGCCCCAGCATTTT.